This T cell receptor beta chain was documented in a study of regulatory T cells in long-lasting Graves disease. Time point defined: newly diagnosed GD, antithyroid drugs for less than 3 months. With RNA extracted from PBMCs as input, the TCR library was made. This clonotype was seen at least ten times. Its antigen is unknown. Arm-PCR with iRepertoire HTBI primers amplified the CDR3 regions for these TCR beta libraries. One entry per CDR3 protein, called by TCRdb with MiXCR from the multiplex PCR reads. The table includes approximately 230,000 distinct CDR3 sequences, 18% detected once. From germline, CDR1 is SGHDN and CDR2 FVKESK. V lost 1 base and J lost 6, with 14 bases in between. The CDR3 is 15 residues long. Overall study results and limits: Persistent Graves' patients showed reduced TCR diversity versus newly diagnosed patients. There was favoring of TRBV28, TRBJ1-2 and TRBJ2-5 in persistent disease. With a small sample size, accuracy may have been reduced.

The chain combines TRBV14 with TRBJ2-3; D is unresolved. The sequencing used peripheral blood mononuclear cells (PBMCs), collected at new diagnosis, from a patient treated with antithyroid drugs. This sequence originates from a female donor with Graves disease. CDR3 coding DNA: TGTGCCAGCAGCCAAGCCGGCTTCGGTGGCGATACGCAGTATTTT. Protein: CASSQAGFGGDTQYF.